The 2 T cell receptor beta chains below come from one sample, sequenced in a study of beta chain features in type 1 diabetes. As every portion of the isolated RNA was reverse transcribed, the sequencing read expressed TCRB transcripts. Clones were read by immunoSEQ multiplex PCR, and TCRdb kept only the in-frame ones, dropping some. The sample contains almost 350,000 clones, under 8.5% of which appear only once. Sequencing was done on a sample of central memory CD4+ T cells from blood. The receptors shown here come from a woman in her late teens or twenties in good health.

The chain is built from TRBV6-5 and TRBJ1-3; no clear D. There are 16 residues in the CDR3. CDR1 and CDR2 from the germline V gene are MNHEY and SVGAGI. Trimming pared 2 bases from V and 2 bases from J, leaving 13 bases between. The CDR3: CASSYTVGPAGNTIYF. The DNA for the CDR3 is TGTGCCAGCAGTTACACAGTAGGGCCTGCTGGAAACACCATATATTTT.

This clone was seen many times. The chain joins TRBV29-1 to TRBJ2-1; TRBD2 matches at 7 bases. CDR1 is SQVTM, CDR2 ANQGSEA, per germline. The V and J ends lost 7 bases and 4 bases, in that order; junction bases with no gene match: 4. The CDR3 consists of 12 residues. CDR3 bases: TGCAGCGGCGGGACTATGTACAATGAGCAGTTCTTC. The encoded protein is CSGGTMYNEQFF.